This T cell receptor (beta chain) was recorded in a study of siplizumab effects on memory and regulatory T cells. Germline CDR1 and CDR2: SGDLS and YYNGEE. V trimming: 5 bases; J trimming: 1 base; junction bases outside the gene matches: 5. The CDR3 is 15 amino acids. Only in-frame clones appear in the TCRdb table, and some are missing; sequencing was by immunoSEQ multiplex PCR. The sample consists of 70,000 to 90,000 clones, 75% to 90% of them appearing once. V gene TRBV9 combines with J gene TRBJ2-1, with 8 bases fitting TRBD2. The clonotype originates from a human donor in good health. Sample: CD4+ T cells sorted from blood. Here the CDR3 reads CASRGTRDSYNEQFF. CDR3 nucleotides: TGTGCCAGCAGAGGGACTAGGGATTCCTACAATGAGCAGTTCTTC.